These T cell receptor beta chains were read from a single sample in a study of T-cell reconstitution after alpha-beta-depleted transplantation in children. A single record per CDR3 protein comes from TCRdb applying MiXCR to the PCR reads. The sample contains 100,000 or so distinct CDR3 sequences, 7% to 8% of which appear only once. Sequencing used PBMCs, obtained before TCRalphabeta/CD19-depleted stem cell transplant. The receptors shown here come from a boy aged 2 to 9 with acute lymphoblastic leukemia, due to receive a stem cell transplant. The CDR3 runs from the conserved cysteine through the conserved F or W. A D gene is named only where the DNA matches it firmly. A clone size is listed for some rows: how often the clone was seen (once, few, many), or a class if it is expanded.

D,size,V,J,CDR3,DNA
TRBD2,.,TRBV7-2,TRBJ2-7,CASSWDGGGTYEQYF,TGTGCCAGCAGCTGGGACGGGGGGGGCACCTACGAGCAGTACTTC
.,.,TRBV4-3,TRBJ2-3,CASSQDSGVTDTQYF,TGCGCCAGCAGCCAAGATTCGGGGGTCACAGATACGCAGTATTTT
.,.,TRBV9,TRBJ1-1,CASSVGFGMGQGNTEAFF,TGTGCCAGCAGCGTAGGTTTTGGGATGGGGCAGGGGAACACTGAAGCTTTCTTT
.,many,TRBV5-4,TRBJ2-6,CASSPGQWASSGANVLTF,TGTGCCAGCAGCCCCGGACAGTGGGCAAGCTCTGGGGCCAACGTCCTGACTTTC
.,.,TRBV6-1,TRBJ2-1,CASSPTGTRKYNEQFF,TGTGCCAGCAGTCCAACCGGGACGCGGAAATACAATGAGCAGTTCTTC
.,.,TRBV18,TRBJ1-1,CASSQLFGTQKRKMNTEAFF,TGTGCCAGCTCGCAACTTTTCGGGACACAAAAACGAAAAATGAACACTGAAGCTTTCTTT
.,many,TRBV7-8,TRBJ2-1,CASSLIGRVSTRYNEQFF,TGTGCCAGCAGCTTAATAGGCAGGGTCTCAACTAGGTACAATGAGCAGTTCTTC
.,few,TRBV5-6,TRBJ1-1,CASSFGAGSNTEAFF,TGTGCCAGCAGCTTCGGTGCAGGATCGAACACTGAAGCTTTCTTT
.,.,TRBV30,TRBJ2-7,CAWSLPGILPSYEQYF,TGTGCCTGGAGCCTGCCGGGAATTTTGCCATCCTACGAGCAGTACTTC
TRBD1,many,TRBV12-3/TRBV12-4,TRBJ1-5,CASRTGQGFEQPQHF,TGTGCCAGCAGGACGGGACAGGGGTTCGAGCAGCCCCAGCATTTT
TRBD2,.,TRBV5-1,TRBJ2-1,CASSFSGGNYNEQFF,TGCGCCAGCAGCTTTAGCGGGGGGAATTACAATGAGCAGTTCTTC
.,many,TRBV20-1,TRBJ2-5,CSARGAIQTQYF,TGCAGTGCTAGGGGGGCCATCCAGACCCAGTACTTC
.,many,TRBV20-1,TRBJ1-2,CSALGGEGYGYTF,TGCAGTGCTTTAGGTGGAGAGGGCTATGGCTACACCTTC
.,few,TRBV5-6,TRBJ2-3,CASSMYWGQFTDTQYF,TGTGCCAGCAGCATGTATTGGGGCCAATTCACAGATACGCAGTATTTT
TRBD2,many,TRBV11-2,TRBJ2-5,CASSLEGAGGFQETQYF,TGTGCCAGCAGCTTAGAGGGAGCGGGGGGTTTCCAAGAGACCCAGTACTTC
.,.,TRBV10-3,TRBJ1-2,CAISESKGQGYTF,TGTGCCATCAGTGAGTCGAAAGGGCAAGGCTACACCTTC
TRBD2,many,TRBV20-1,TRBJ2-5,CSARGLAETQYF,TGCAGTGCTAGAGGACTAGCAGAGACCCAGTACTTC
.,many,TRBV11-1,TRBJ2-1,CASSLGREVNEQFF,TGTGCCAGCAGCTTGGGCAGGGAAGTAAATGAGCAGTTCTTC
.,many,TRBV5-1,TRBJ1-6,CASSSDRPYNSPLHF,TGCGCCAGCAGCTCAGACAGGCCATATAATTCACCCCTCCACTTT
.,few,TRBV5-1,TRBJ2-7,CASSPSGPGYDEQYF,TGCGCCAGCAGCCCGTCCGGTCCAGGGTACGACGAGCAGTACTTC
.,many,TRBV7-3,TRBJ2-1,CASSPRRTSTYNEQFF,TGTGCCAGCAGCCCCAGACGAACGAGTACCTACAATGAGCAGTTCTTC
TRBD1,.,TRBV2,TRBJ2-7,CASSWTGSTYEQYF,TGTGCCAGCAGTTGGACAGGCTCCACCTACGAGCAGTACTTC
TRBD1,many,TRBV20-1,TRBJ2-2,CSASVGQPNTGELFF,TGCAGTGCTAGTGTGGGACAGCCGAACACCGGGGAGCTGTTTTTT
.,many,TRBV28,TRBJ1-1,CASSAYREMNTEAFF,TGTGCCAGCAGTGCCTACAGGGAGATGAACACTGAAGCTTTCTTT
TRBD1,many,TRBV3-1,TRBJ2-2,CASSLSGQGGTGELFF,TGTGCCAGCAGCCTTTCTGGACAGGGCGGAACCGGGGAGCTGTTTTTT
TRBD2,few,TRBV5-1,TRBJ2-7,CASRIRAGGTSYEQYF,TGCGCCAGCCGTATTAGGGCGGGGGGGACCTCCTACGAGCAGTACTTC
.,.,TRBV10-2,TRBJ2-3,CASSESSGTDTRYF,TGCGCCAGCAGTGAATCAAGTGGCACAGATACGCGGTATTTT
.,.,TRBV3-1,TRBJ2-5,CARCPLRRTQTQYF,TGTGCCCGCTGTCCCCTAAGAAGGACTCAGACCCAGTACTTC
TRBD1,many,TRBV7-9,TRBJ2-1,CASRDSLNYEQFF,TGTGCCAGCCGGGACAGCCTGAATTATGAGCAGTTCTTC
.,.,TRBV25-1,TRBJ2-5,CASSHYLQETQYF,TGTGCCAGCAGCCATTACCTACAAGAGACCCAGTACTTC
.,many,TRBV11-2,TRBJ1-3,CASSLVQGAGFVPGNTIYF,TGTGCCAGCAGCTTAGTACAAGGGGCAGGGTTTGTCCCTGGAAACACCATATATTTT
.,many,TRBV5-1,TRBJ2-2,CASSPPAGGELFF,TGCGCCAGCAGTCCCCCCGCTGGCGGGGAGCTGTTTTTT
.,.,TRBV28,TRBJ1-2,CASSSPDVRANYGYTF,TGTGCCAGCAGTTCCCCCGACGTCCGAGCTAACTATGGCTACACCTTC
.,few,TRBV9,TRBJ1-2,CASSVQGMGGYTF,TGTGCCAGCAGCGTTCAGGGAATGGGTGGCTACACCTTC
.,many,TRBV25-1,TRBJ2-7,CASSRTASYEQYF,TGTGCCAGCAGCAGGACGGCGTCCTACGAGCAGTACTTC
TRBD1,.,TRBV4-2,TRBJ1-2,CASSIRQGFDILYGYTF,TGTGCCAGCAGCATCAGACAGGGCTTCGATATACTGTATGGCTACACCTTC
.,.,TRBV5-1,TRBJ1-2,CASSPDALGNGYTF,TGCGCCAGCAGCCCGGACGCCCTAGGCAATGGCTACACCTTC
.,.,TRBV5-1,TRBJ1-2,CASSQTGPNYGYTF,TGCGCCAGCAGCCAGACAGGCCCTAACTATGGCTACACCTTC
.,many,TRBV5-1,TRBJ1-5,CASSDGGSQPQHF,TGCGCCAGCAGTGATGGGGGTAGTCAGCCCCAGCATTTT
TRBD1,many,TRBV20-1,TRBJ1-2,CSASGQGASGYTF,TGCAGTGCTAGCGGGCAGGGGGCGAGTGGCTACACCTTC
TRBD1,.,TRBV5-1,TRBJ2-7,CASSTGTAGYEQYF,TGCGCCAGCAGCACGGGGACAGCCGGCTACGAGCAGTACTTC
.,.,TRBV20-1,TRBJ2-2,CSAQRGGDHGELFF,TGCAGTGCCCAAAGGGGGGGAGATCACGGGGAGCTGTTTTTT
.,many,TRBV5-1,TRBJ2-3,CASSLVGYSTDTQYF,TGCGCCAGCAGCTTGGTGGGGTATTCCACAGATACGCAGTATTTT
.,few,TRBV18,TRBJ1-2,CASSQERNNYGYTF,TGTGCCAGCTCCCAAGAAAGGAACAACTATGGCTACACCTTC
.,many,TRBV12-3/TRBV12-4,TRBJ1-3,CASSLGQNSGNTIYF,TGTGCCAGCAGTCTGGGACAAAACTCTGGAAACACCATATATTTT
.,many,TRBV4-2,TRBJ2-1,CASSPGPSSYNEQFF,TGTGCCAGCAGCCCGGGCCCGAGCTCCTACAATGAGCAGTTCTTC
.,.,TRBV7-9,TRBJ2-3,CASSDQGRDTQYF,TGTGCCAGCAGCGACCAGGGGCGAGATACGCAGTATTTT
TRBD1,many,TRBV29-1,TRBJ2-1,CSVEGDRGCVF,TGCAGCGTTGAAGGGGACAGGGGATGCGTCTTC
TRBD2,many,TRBV20-1,TRBJ2-1,CSAPDAGLAYNEQFF,TGCAGTGCCCCAGACGCGGGACTAGCCTACAATGAGCAGTTCTTC
.,medium-sized,TRBV4-1,TRBJ1-4,CASSQGGISGEKLFF,TGCGCCAGCAGCCAAGGTGGCATTTCGGGCGAAAAACTGTTTTTT
.,medium-sized,TRBV7-2,TRBJ1-1,CASSPPVLNTEAFF,TGTGCCAGCAGCCCCCCGGTCCTGAACACTGAAGCTTTCTTT
.,many,TRBV9,TRBJ2-1,CASNGGGHHEQFF,TGTGCCAGCAATGGCGGGGGCCACCATGAGCAGTTCTTC